One T cell receptor beta chain is described in this entry. The antigen this receptor binds is unknown. Base qualities were left out, and no much larger clone turns up one base away. These data are taken from a study of tumor-infiltrating lymphocytes in primary liver carcinoma (dated by TCRdb to about 2017). With regard to the full study: Hepatocellular carcinoma (four) or combined HCC and intrahepatic cholangiocarcinoma (one) was present in the five patients, who were three men and two women aged 30 to 69 years. The study combined TCRbeta repertoire sequencing, expression microarrays and whole-exome sequencing across five regions of each liver tumor, with adjacent normal tissue and blood. A total of about 35 specimens from 5 patients underwent TCRbeta repertoire sequencing, comprising around 25 tumor regions, 5 adjacent noncancerous liver tissues and 5 peripheral blood samples. The five patients had tumors of stage T1-T3 N0M0, with maximum diameters ranging from about 4 to 11 cm. Reproducibility between technical replicate repertoires was high, with correlation coefficients above 0.95 and mean shared-clone rates roughly 0.87. Each sample produced roughly 3.65 to 8 million productive TCRbeta reads, and read depth showed no significant difference between tissue types. The roughly 25 tumor region samples were profiled with Agilent mRNA microarrays so that TCRbeta repertoire diversity could be related to the local molecular phenotype.

Using a constant-region primer and ProtoScript II reverse transcriptase, TCRbeta-specific cDNA was reverse-transcribed from approximately 500 ng total RNA. Construction of the TCRbeta libraries relied on three nested rounds of multiplex PCR, following a slightly modified ARM-PCR procedure. The first two PCR rounds used multiplex TRBV1-TRBV30 forward primers with a Cbeta reverse primer, each for about 9 cycles. Sample barcodes and Illumina adapters were attached in a final 25-cycle PCR using Deep VentR polymerase. Before sequencing, amplicons of 200-500 bp were purified from gel using a QIAquick gel extraction kit. The TCRbeta amplicons were sequenced with 250-bp paired-end reads on an Illumina HiSeq 2500. As for the authors' bioinformatics: Quality trimming of reads was performed with Trimmomatic v0.33, and paired reads were merged with FLASH v1.2.11 so that full CDR3 sequences could be recovered. V, D and J germline segments were assigned to the rearranged TCRbeta sequences by MiGEC v1.2.1b. Clonotype statistics and Shannon-Wiener diversity indices were calculated with VDJtools v1.0.0. To reduce sampling bias, subsequent analyses other than the diversity analysis used only the 250 most abundant clonotypes in each sample. TCRdb took the public reads, trimmed them with fastp at Q25, ran MiXCR for clone calling and kept in-frame beta chains. Each CDR3 protein appears once, grouped with its most common genes and DNA. TCRdb's processing, not the authors' own work, is the source of the V and J calls. In this sample the table shows about 190,000 distinct CDR3 sequences, around four fifths of which occur a single time. The ten largest clones represent about a sixth of the sample.

Looking up the germline V gene (reference sequence) yields CDR1 SGHAT and CDR2 FQDESV. The CDR3 goes from the cysteine to the phenylalanine over 16 residues. Solely the CDR3 DNA is kept, with 48 bases framed from the first base. V is reduced by 6 bases and J by 8 bases, leaving a spacing of 23 bases between them. On the study overall, not on this receptor specifically: Repertoire overlap was found to be higher between tumor regions (mean approximately 35%) than between tumor-adjacent (around 17%) or tumor-blood (around 14%) pairs, consistent with antigen-driven expansion. The top 250 clones accounted for a significantly greater share of the repertoire in tumors than in blood (p = 0.039). Since the samples were bulk and unsorted, there was no way to compare CD4+ and CD8+ T cell repertoires. Because only the TCR beta chain was sequenced and unpaired alpha chains were not captured, true repertoire diversity is likely underestimated. Only about 7.5-25% of top clones were found in all five regions of a tumor, suggesting spatial heterogeneity of tumor-infiltrating T cells. With just four to six patients in the study, the authors point out that the findings should be validated in a larger study.

Total RNA and DNA were co-extracted without cell sorting from roughly 20-30 mg of bulk tissue using the AllPrep DNA/RNA mini kit. A handful of patients with histopathologically diagnosed primary liver carcinoma underwent surgical resection in China between November 2015 and 2016. At the time of sampling, the patients were treatment-naive and had chronic HBV infection. Each tumor was sampled at five spatially separated regions: the tumor centre plus the superior, inferior, left-lateral and right-lateral poles. Histological examination found more than 80% viable tumor cells in every tumor sample. Pieces of fresh tumor and adjacent tissue were cut in half, with one half kept in RNAlater at -80 degrees C and the other half sent for histology.

This clonotype originated in a man aged 35-49 years with primary liver carcinoma and hepatitis B virus infection. The source material was tumor tissue from primary liver carcinoma. The receptor chain draws on TRBV11-1 and TRBJ2-1; a weak D assignment points to TRBD2 (5 bases agree). The bases read TGTGCCAGCAGAAAAAAGACGAGGATAGGAGGAGATGAGCAGTTCTTC. This translates into CASRKKTRIGGDEQFF.